The TCR beta chain under discussion was sequenced for a study of technical replicates of blood from several donors. The V gene's germline CDR1 is SGHDN and CDR2 FVKESK. The CDR3 loop spans 15 amino acids. TCRdb keeps only in-frame clones here, not all; method: immunoSEQ multiplex PCR. In the table there are some 57,000 clones, more than 95% of which are singletons. J is TRBJ2-1 and V is TRBV14; 8 bases align to TRBD2. The sample consisted of T cells isolated from PBMCs. The sequence was collected from a human donor in good health. CDR3 amino acids: CATRESGRRGNEQFF. For the CDR3, the DNA is TGTGCGACTCGGGAGAGCGGGAGAAGAGGGAATGAGCAGTTCTTC.